A single sample gave rise to the 30 T cell receptor beta chains below, sequenced in a study of read filtering for tumor transcriptome and immune sequencing. Molecular barcoded adaptors covering alpha/delta and beta/gamma chains were used on 400 ng RNA. TCRdb re-analysed the reads in MiXCR, keeping a single row per CDR3 protein. The table records 130,000 or so distinct CDR3 sequences, 13% of them present only once. Sequences were obtained from a population of CD138-negative cells sorted from bone marrow. Receptor source: a donor at least 40 years old with multiple myeloma.

This clonotype came up a few times. This clone may be a read error of a much larger clone one base away. The chain carries TRBV2 and TRBJ2-1; 7 nucleotides align to TRBD2. Germline-derived CDR1 and CDR2 are SNHLY and FYNNEI. Unmatched junction bases numbered 3, after V lost 5 bases and J lost 5 bases. This CDR3 contains 13 residues. CDR3 DNA: TGTGCCAGCAGTCCCGGGGGGAACAATGAGCAGTTCTTC. Translating gives CASSPGGNNEQFF.

This chain joins TRBV20-1 and TRBJ2-1; D gene ambiguous. This CDR3 spans 13 amino acids. Per the germline V gene, CDR1 is DFQATT and CDR2 is SNEGSKA (reference sequence). V was trimmed by 0 bases and J by 5 bases, leaving 8 bases between them. Here the CDR3 reads CSARDGRHNEQFF. CDR3 nucleotides: TGCAGTGCTAGAGATGGCCGCCACAATGAGCAGTTCTTC.

This clonotype was detected ten times or more. V is TRBV20-1 and J is TRBJ2-7, with 11 bases matching TRBD1. The CDR3 covers 14 residues. V lost 2 bases and J lost 7; bases outside the gene matches: 7. Germline V gene data show CDR1 as DFQATT and CDR2 as SNEGSKA (reference sequence). The CDR3 sequence is CSARLPGQGGEQYF. CDR3 sequence (DNA): TGCAGTGCTAGATTACCGGGACAGGGGGGGGAGCAGTACTTC.

About this clonotype: No conserved phenylalanine or tryptophan is present at the end of the CDR3, so a read error is the likely explanation. The DNA is omitted, as the CDR3 cannot be located on it reliably, and the CDR3 follows TCRdb's listing. This rearrangement joins TRBV11-2 to TRBJ2-3; the table's D call, TRBD2, was not checked against the DNA. CDR1 is SGHAT, CDR2 FQNNGV, per germline. Termini included, the CDR3 measures 15 amino acids. The CDR3 spells CASSLSGLATDTRYS.

This clonotype appeared many times. The V call is TRBV7-3, the J call TRBJ1-1; TRBD1 matches 10 bases. The CDR3 totals 15 residues. Germline V gene lookup returns CDR1 SGHTA and CDR2 FQGTGA. The V segment lost 0 bases and the J segment 5 bases; nucleotides outside the gene matches: 3. The CDR3 here is CASSLTTGGKTEAFF. DNA for the CDR3: TGTGCCAGCAGCTTAACGACAGGGGGCAAGACTGAAGCTTTCTTT.

There are many counts of this clonotype. V usage is TRBV20-1 and J usage is TRBJ2-7, with 10 bases aligning to TRBD1. The CDR3 covers 17 residues. Germline V gene sequence: CDR1 DFQATT, CDR2 SNEGSKA (reference sequence). V shed 0 bases and J 2 bases; nucleotides not matched to a gene: 10. Here the CDR3 reads CSARDKWGQGLTYEQYF. The CDR3 region has the DNA TGCAGTGCTAGAGATAAGTGGGGACAGGGGTTAACCTACGAGCAGTACTTC.

This clonotype was found many times. V is TRBV14 and J is TRBJ1-4; TRBD1 is a possible D gene (6 bases). Germline CDR1 is SGHDN and CDR2 is FVKESK. This CDR3 has 15 amino acids. V shed 2 bases and J shed 4 bases, with 11 bases lying between them. The CDR3 loop is CASSQMGGSNEKLFF. The DNA of the CDR3 is TGTGCCAGCAGCCAAATGGGGGGCAGTAATGAAAAACTGTTTTTT.

This clonotype has a count of ten or more. The CDR3 protein is CASSPGRGATDTQYF. In DNA form, the CDR3 reads TGCGCCAGCAGCCCGGGCCGAGGGGCCACAGATACGCAGTATTTT. This chain links TRBV4-1 with TRBJ2-3, with D perhaps given as TRBD1 or TRBD2 (5 bases each). Trimming shortened V by 4 bases and J by 2 bases, and 13 bases separated the two germline ends. The CDR3 length is 15 residues. In germline, CDR1 is MGHRA, CDR2 YSYEKL.

This clonotype was seen only a few times. The genes are TRBV11-3 and TRBJ2-3; weak D call: TRBD2 (6 bases). This CDR3 spans 15 amino acids. V lost 0 bases, J lost 2 bases, and 9 bases lay in between. Per germline, CDR1 SGHNT and CDR2 YENEEA. The CDR3 spells CASSLESRDTDTQYF. In DNA, the CDR3 is TGTGCCAGCAGCTTAGAATCGCGGGACACAGATACGCAGTATTTT.

This clonotype occurred many times. The rearrangement links TRBV11-2 to TRBJ2-1; 8 bases align to TRBD2. Germline trimming cut 3 bases from V and 0 bases from J; bases unmatched to any gene: 13. CDR1 and CDR2 (germline): SGHAT, FQNNGV. The CDR3 totals 19 residues. The CDR3 loop reads CASSFSYSGSPSSYNEQFF. The CDR3 DNA reads as TGTGCCAGCAGCTTTTCGTACAGCGGGAGCCCGAGCTCCTACAATGAGCAGTTCTTC.

This clonotype was seen ten or more times. The rearrangement links TRBV4-3 to TRBJ2-1, with 7 bases fitting TRBD1. Germline values: CDR1 LGHNA, CDR2 YSLEER. The CDR3 loop spans 12 amino acids. After removal of 2 bases from V and 13 bases from J, the junction contained 5 bases not matched to a gene. The DNA of the CDR3 is TGCGCCAGCAGCCAAAACAGGGGCTACCAGTTCTTC. Encoded protein: CASSQNRGYQFF.

This clonotype occurred a few times. The junction departs from germline at one end; a sequencing error may be responsible. This chain uses TRBV14 with TRBJ2-1; D possibly corresponds to TRBD1 (6 bases). Germline CDR1 and CDR2: SGHDN and FVKESK. The CDR3 runs to 14 residues. CDR3 protein: CASSRPGAYNVQFF. In DNA form, the CDR3 reads TGTGCCAGCAGCCGTCCAGGGGCCTACAATGTGCAGTTCTTC. Together with reference TRBV14 and TRBJ2-1, the CDR3 gives the full variable domain: EAGVTQFPSHSVIEKGQTVTLRCDPISGHDNLYWYRRVMGKEIKFLLHFVKESKQDESGMPNNRFLAERTGGTYSTLKVQPAELEDSGVYFCASSRPGAYNVQFFGPGTRLTVL.

The CDR3 nucleotides are TGTGCCAGCAGCGTAGAACAATCTGGAAACACCATATATTTT. Protein: CASSVEQSGNTIYF. The genes are TRBV9 and TRBJ1-3; D not certain. Trimming removed 0 bases at V and 1 base at J, with 5 bases between. This CDR3 contains 14 residues. Germline V gene sequence: CDR1 SGDLS, CDR2 YYNGEE.

The sample holds many counts of this clonotype. The CDR3 DNA reads as TGTGCCAGCAGCTCCCACAGGGCCTCCTACGAGCAGTACTTC. Translating gives CASSSHRASYEQYF. The V and J genes are TRBV7-9 and TRBJ2-7; TRBD1 might be the D (6 bases). CDR3 size: 14 residues. Germline CDR1 SEHNR, CDR2 FQNEAQ (reference sequence). The V gene lost 4 bases and the J gene lost 0 bases, with 10 bases spanning the gap.

Many counts were recorded for this clonotype. The chain carries TRBV18 and TRBJ2-7, with D unclear. CDR3 size: 15 residues. Trimming took off 0 bases at V and 2 bases at J, with 11 bases between the two ends. CDR1 KGHSH and CDR2 LQKENI come from the germline V gene. The CDR3 loop is CASSPPKPGAYEQYF. In DNA, the CDR3 is TGTGCCAGCTCACCACCGAAGCCTGGGGCCTACGAGCAGTACTTC.

This clonotype turned up a few times. This could be a read error, since a much larger clone is one nucleotide away. The chain carries TRBV12-3 or TRBV12-4 and TRBJ1-5; the match to TRBD1 covers 9 bases. V was clipped by 7 bases and J by 4 bases; unmatched bases: 11. The CDR3 is 16 residues long. The CDR3 DNA reads TGTGCCAGCACTGTCGCCGGGACAGGGCTGAATCAGCCCCAGCATTTT. Amino acids: CASTVAGTGLNQPQHF.

This clonotype has a count of ten or more. This chain connects TRBV24-1 to TRBJ2-1; 11 nucleotides line up with TRBD2. The V gene end was trimmed by 6 bases and the J gene end by 3 bases; junction bases not matched to a gene: 3. Per germline, CDR1 KGHDR and CDR2 SFDVKD. The CDR3 is 15 residues long. The CDR3 loop is CATSKGLADYNEQFF. Here the CDR3 DNA reads TGTGCCACCAGTAAGGGACTAGCGGACTACAATGAGCAGTTCTTC.

Comments on this clonotype: A clone one base away is much larger, so this may be a read error. This chain joins TRBV11-2 and TRBJ2-4; D call uncertain. The V gene's germline CDR1 is SGHAT and CDR2 FQNNGV. The CDR3 runs to 13 residues. The CDR3 spells CASSFALKNILYF. In nucleotides, the CDR3 is TGTGCCAGCAGCTTCGCCCTAAAGAACATTCTGTACTTC. The whole variable domain, remainder taken from reference TRBV11-2 and TRBJ2-4, is EAGVAQSPRYKIIEKRQSVAFWCNPISGHATLYWYQQILGQGPKLLIQFQNNGVVDDSQLPKDRFSAERLKGVDSTLKIQPAKLEDSAVYLCASSFALKNILYFGAGTRLSVL.

The chain couples TRBV19 to TRBJ2-5; D call uncertain. Trimming took 7 bases from V and 0 from J, leaving 9 bases between them. This CDR3 comprises 13 residues. The germline V gene has CDR1 LNHDA and CDR2 SQIVND (reference sequence). The CDR3 region is CASTSNHQETQYF. CDR3 DNA sequence: TGTGCCAGTACCTCGAATCACCAAGAGACCCAGTACTTC.

The J gene is TRBJ2-2, the V gene TRBV7-9, with 8 bases matching TRBD2. Per the germline V gene, CDR1 is SEHNR and CDR2 is FQNEAQ (reference sequence). CDR3 length: 16 amino acids. The V and J ends lost 7 bases and 4 bases, in that order; junction bases with no gene match: 11. The CDR3 loop reads CASTMGVAGSTGELFF. CDR3 in DNA: TGTGCCAGCACCATGGGGGTAGCGGGATCCACCGGGGAGCTGTTTTTT. Combining the CDR3 with reference TRBV7-9 and TRBJ2-2 gives the whole variable domain DTGVSQNPRHKITKRGQNVTFRCDPISEHNRLYWYRQTLGQGPEFLTYFQNEAQLEKSRLLSDRFSAERPKGSFSTLEIQRTEQGDSAMYLCASTMGVAGSTGELFFGEGSRLTVL.

This clonotype was counted ten times or more. The V gene is TRBV7-6, the J gene TRBJ1-1, with D unresolved. Germline CDR1 is SGHVS and CDR2 is FNYEAQ. Trimming removed 1 base from V and 4 bases from J, with 7 bases in between. This CDR3 is built from 13 residues. The CDR3 DNA follows: TGTGCCAGCAGCTTAGGAATTGGCACTGAAGCTTTCTTT. Translating it yields CASSLGIGTEAFF.

This clonotype has at least ten counts. V usage is TRBV7-9 and J usage is TRBJ2-7, with TRBD1 matching 11 bases. Germline values: CDR1 SEHNR, CDR2 FQNEAQ (reference sequence). The CDR3 has 14 residues. The J segment lost 6 bases and the V segment lost 5 bases, leaving 6 bases of the junction unmatched. The CDR3 here is CASSPPGQGVEQYF. The CDR3 DNA reads TGTGCCAGCAGCCCACCGGGACAGGGGGTCGAGCAGTACTTC.

This clonotype was detected ten times or more. The rearrangement joins TRBV20-1 to TRBJ2-3; 9 nucleotides agree with TRBD2. CDR1 is DFQATT and CDR2 is SNEGSKA in the germline V gene (reference sequence). V lost 1 base, J lost 5 bases, and 13 bases stayed unmatched. The CDR3 sequence is 17 residues long. This chain's CDR3 is CSARVSGGASGVDTQYF. The CDR3 region has the DNA TGCAGTGCTAGAGTTAGCGGGGGCGCTTCTGGGGTAGATACGCAGTATTTT.

The chain carries TRBV6-2 or TRBV6-3 and TRBJ2-2; 14 bases fit TRBD2. This CDR3 comprises 20 residues. Germline trimming cut 2 bases from V and 1 base from J; bases unmatched to any gene: 9. Germline CDR1 and CDR2: MNHEY and SVGEGT. The DNA of the CDR3 is TGTGCCAGCAGTTACAATCCGACTAGCGGGAGGGTTATGAACACCGGGGAGCTGTTTTTT. It yields the protein CASSYNPTSGRVMNTGELFF.

This clonotype was recorded at least ten times. J is TRBJ2-7 and V is TRBV7-9; 15 positions agree with TRBD2. Unmatched junction bases numbered 8, after V lost 5 bases and J lost 6 bases. CDR3 size: 16 residues. Germline loops: CDR1 SEHNR, CDR2 FQNEAQ (reference sequence). For the CDR3, the DNA is TGTGCCAGCAGCCTTACCAGGACTAGCGGGAGGGTCGAGCAGTACTTC. Translated, it gives CASSLTRTSGRVEQYF.

This clonotype was picked up many times. The rearrangement uses TRBV4-1 and TRBJ2-1, with 9 bases fitting TRBD2. From germline, CDR1 is MGHRA and CDR2 YSYEKL. CDR3 length: 15 amino acids. Trimming at V came to 0 bases and at J to 8 bases, leaving 5 bases not matched to a gene. The CDR3 DNA reads as TGCGCCAGCAGCCAAGAGGGCGGGAGGGGTGATGAGCAGTTCTTC. It translates to CASSQEGGRGDEQFF.

This clonotype was counted only a few times. A read error may be the cause here, since a much bigger clone is one base away. V usage is TRBV6-2 or TRBV6-3 and J usage is TRBJ2-1, with 7 bases lining up with TRBD2. This CDR3 contains 14 residues. Germline CDR1 and CDR2: MNHEY and SVGEGT. The CDR3 region is CASMGGGSYNEQSF. Here the CDR3 DNA reads TGTGCCAGCATGGGGGGAGGGTCCTACAATGAGCAGTCCTTC.

In its sample, this clonotype was seen a few times. The chain couples TRBV7-6 to TRBJ2-3, with 9 bases fitting TRBD2. This CDR3 comprises 19 residues. J gave up 2 bases and V 6 bases, and 18 bases lay outside the gene matches. The germline V gene encodes CDR1 SGHVS and CDR2 FNYEAQ. The CDR3 spells CASSHFRVTSGRLTDTQYF. CDR3 DNA sequence: TGTGCCAGCAGTCATTTCCGAGTGACTAGCGGCCGTCTCACAGATACGCAGTATTTT.

This clonotype has at least ten counts. As DNA, the CDR3 is TGTGCCAGCAGTTGGCTAGAGGGAGAGCAGTTCTTC. Encoded protein: CASSWLEGEQFF. V usage is TRBV6-2 or TRBV6-3 and J usage is TRBJ2-1; tentatively, D is TRBD2 (5 bases). Deletions cut 4 bases from V and 10 bases from J, with 11 bases between. Germline CDR1 MNHEY, CDR2 SVGEGT. The CDR3 is 12 amino acids.

This clonotype showed up many times. The rearrangement joins TRBV6-1 to TRBJ1-1, with 7 nucleotides matching TRBD1. This CDR3 contains 14 residues. Losses at the gene ends were 3 bases for V and 1 base for J; bases not matched to a gene: 2. CDR1 is MNHNS, CDR2 SASEGT, per germline. The CDR3 sequence: CASSETGPNTEAFF. The CDR3 coding sequence is TGTGCCAGCAGTGAGACAGGGCCGAACACTGAAGCTTTCTTT.